This TCR beta chain came from a study of T cells expressing NK-cell markers. This CDR3 has 18 amino acids. CDR1 WSHSY and CDR2 SAAADI come from the germline V gene. Each CDR3 protein gets one entry in TCRdb, which reprocessed the 5' RACE reads and gives no DNA. Its listing shows 200,000 to 300,000 distinct CDR3 sequences. The sequence came from a woman aged 18 to 75 in good health. The sequenced sample consisted of blood T cells: a sorted CD56 or NKG2C T cell subset, CD4+ or CD8+ T cells, or bulk PBMC T cells (not recorded which). The chain is built from TRBV10-2 and TRBJ1-5. The CDR3 loop is CASSETPRWTELNQPQHF.